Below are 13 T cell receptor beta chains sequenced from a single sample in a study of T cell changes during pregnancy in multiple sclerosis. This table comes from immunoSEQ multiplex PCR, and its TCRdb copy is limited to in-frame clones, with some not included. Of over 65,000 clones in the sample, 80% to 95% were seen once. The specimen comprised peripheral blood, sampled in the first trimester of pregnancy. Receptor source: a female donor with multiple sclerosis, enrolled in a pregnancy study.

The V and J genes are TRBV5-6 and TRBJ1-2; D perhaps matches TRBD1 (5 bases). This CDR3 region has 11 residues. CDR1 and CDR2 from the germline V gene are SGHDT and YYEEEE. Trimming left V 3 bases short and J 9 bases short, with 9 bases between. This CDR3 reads CASSWGGSYTF. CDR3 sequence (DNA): TGTGCCAGCAGCTGGGGGGGGAGCTACACCTTC.

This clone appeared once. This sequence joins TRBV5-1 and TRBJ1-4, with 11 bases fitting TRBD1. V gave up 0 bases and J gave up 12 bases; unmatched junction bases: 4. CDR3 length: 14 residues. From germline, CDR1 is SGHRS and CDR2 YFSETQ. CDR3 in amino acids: CASSLAGQGAELFF. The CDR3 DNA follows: TGCGCCAGCAGCTTGGCTGGACAGGGGGCCGAACTGTTTTTT.

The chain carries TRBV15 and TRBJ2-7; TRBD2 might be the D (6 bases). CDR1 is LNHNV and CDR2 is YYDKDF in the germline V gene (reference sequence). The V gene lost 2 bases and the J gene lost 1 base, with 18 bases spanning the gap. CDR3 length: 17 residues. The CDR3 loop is CATSRSLAGTLSYEQYF. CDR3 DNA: TGTGCCACCAGCAGATCCCTGGCGGGGACGCTTTCCTACGAGCAGTACTTC.

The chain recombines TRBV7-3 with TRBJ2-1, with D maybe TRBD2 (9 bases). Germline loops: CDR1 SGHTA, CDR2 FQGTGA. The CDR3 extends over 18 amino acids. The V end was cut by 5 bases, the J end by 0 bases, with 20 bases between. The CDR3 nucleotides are TGTGCCAGCAGCCAGGGGGCTAGCGGGGTCCTCTCCTACAATGAGCAGTTCTTC. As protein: CASSQGASGVLSYNEQFF.

This chain's CDR3 is CASRVGLAGTTDTQYF. CDR3 DNA sequence: TGTGCCAGCAGGGTCGGACTAGCGGGGACGACAGATACGCAGTATTTT. This rearrangement joins TRBV6-6 to TRBJ2-3; 12 nucleotides align to TRBD2. The J segment lost 3 bases and the V segment lost 6 bases, leaving 7 bases of the junction unmatched. Germline CDR1 and CDR2: MNHNY and SVGAGI (reference sequence). The CDR3 consists of 16 residues.

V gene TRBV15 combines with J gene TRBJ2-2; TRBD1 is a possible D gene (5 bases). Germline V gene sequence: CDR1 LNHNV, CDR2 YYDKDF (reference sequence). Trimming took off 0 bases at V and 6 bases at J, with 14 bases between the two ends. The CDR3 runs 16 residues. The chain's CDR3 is CATSRDALGVPGELFF. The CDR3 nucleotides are TGTGCCACCAGCAGAGATGCATTAGGGGTTCCCGGGGAGCTGTTTTTT. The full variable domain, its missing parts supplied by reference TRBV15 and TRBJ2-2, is DAMVIQNPRYQVTQFGKPVTLSCSQTLNHNVMYWYQQKSSQAPKLLFHYYDKDFNNEADTPDNFQSRRPNTSFCFLDIRSPGLGDTAMYLCATSRDALGVPGELFFGEGSRLTVL.

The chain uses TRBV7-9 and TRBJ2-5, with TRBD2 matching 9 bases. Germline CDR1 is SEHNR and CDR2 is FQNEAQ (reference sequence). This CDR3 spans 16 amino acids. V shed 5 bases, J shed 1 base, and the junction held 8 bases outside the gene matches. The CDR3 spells CASSPWASGAQETQYF. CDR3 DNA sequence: TGTGCCAGCAGCCCGTGGGCTAGCGGGGCCCAAGAGACCCAGTACTTC. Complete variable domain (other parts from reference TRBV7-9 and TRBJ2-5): DTGVSQNPRHKITKRGQNVTFRCDPISEHNRLYWYRQTLGQGPEFLTYFQNEAQLEKSRLLSDRFSAERPKGSFSTLEIQRTEQGDSAMYLCASSPWASGAQETQYFGPGTRLLVL.

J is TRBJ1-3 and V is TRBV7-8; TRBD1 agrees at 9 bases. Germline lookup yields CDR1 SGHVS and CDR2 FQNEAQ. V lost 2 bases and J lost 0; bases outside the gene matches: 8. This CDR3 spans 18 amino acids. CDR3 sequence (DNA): TGTGCCAGCAGCTTAAAGCTTCCGGACAGGGGCTCTGGAAACACCATATATTTT. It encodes CASSLKLPDRGSGNTIYF.

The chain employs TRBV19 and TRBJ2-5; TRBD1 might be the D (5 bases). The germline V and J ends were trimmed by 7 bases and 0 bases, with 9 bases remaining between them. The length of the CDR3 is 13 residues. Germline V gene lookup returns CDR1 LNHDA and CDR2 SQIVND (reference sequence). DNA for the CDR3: TGTGCCAGTAAGGCAGGGCACCAAGAGACCCAGTACTTC. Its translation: CASKAGHQETQYF.

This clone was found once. The CDR3 here is CASSPVQENTEAFF. The DNA for the CDR3 is TGTGCCAGCTCACCGGTTCAGGAGAACACTGAAGCTTTCTTT. V is TRBV18 and J is TRBJ1-1, with D uncertain. The CDR3 sequence is 14 residues long. V lost 3 bases, J lost 1 base, and 9 bases lay in between. Germline values: CDR1 KGHSH, CDR2 LQKENI.

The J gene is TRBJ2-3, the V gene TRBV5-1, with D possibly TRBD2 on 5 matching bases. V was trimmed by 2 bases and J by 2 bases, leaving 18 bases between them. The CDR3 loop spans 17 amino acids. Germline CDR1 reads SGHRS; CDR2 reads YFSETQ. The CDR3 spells CASSLADGVLTTDTQYF. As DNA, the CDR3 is TGCGCCAGCAGCTTAGCGGACGGCGTACTTACCACAGATACGCAGTATTTT.

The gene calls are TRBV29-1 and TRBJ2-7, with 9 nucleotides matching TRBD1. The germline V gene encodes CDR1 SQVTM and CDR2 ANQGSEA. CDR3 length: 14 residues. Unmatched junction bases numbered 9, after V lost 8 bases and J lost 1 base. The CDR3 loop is CSLSIGTGSYEQYF. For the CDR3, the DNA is TGCAGCCTCTCAATCGGGACAGGGTCCTACGAGCAGTACTTC.

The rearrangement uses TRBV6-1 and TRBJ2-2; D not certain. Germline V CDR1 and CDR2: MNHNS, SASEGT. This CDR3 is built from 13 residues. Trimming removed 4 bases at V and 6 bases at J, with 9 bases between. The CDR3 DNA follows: TGTGCCAGCAGTGTGGTGTTAGCCGGGGAGCTGTTTTTT. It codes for CASSVVLAGELFF.